This T cell receptor beta chain was observed in a study of blood T cell repertoires in COVID-19. TCRdb keeps only in-frame clones here, not all; method: immunoSEQ multiplex PCR. The profile shows about 250,000 clones, approximately 84% of them singletons. This clone came up a few times. V lost 5 bases, J lost 6 bases, and 7 bases stayed unmatched. Germline V gene data show CDR1 as MNHEY and CDR2 as SMNVEV (reference sequence). The CDR3 has 15 amino acids. The origin of this receptor is a man aged 50 to 59 with acute or convalescent COVID-19. V and J are TRBV27 and TRBJ1-5; TRBD1 agrees at 10 bases. The specimen sequenced was peripheral blood. The chain's CDR3 is CASSLATGGTQPQHF. CDR3 DNA: TGTGCCAGCAGTCTCGCGACAGGGGGCACTCAGCCCCAGCATTTT.